These 2 T cell receptor beta chains were sequenced from one sample in a study of OX40 agonist ivuxolimab in advanced cancers. Assay: immunoSEQ multiplex PCR; the TCRdb copy retains only in-frame clones and omits some. Of more than 65,000 clones in the sample, around 94% are singletons; the top ten hold 15% to 19%. The sequences come from CD4+ or CD8+ T cells sorted from blood, collected in a trial of the OX40 agonist ivuxolimab. The source is an adult with an advanced solid tumor such as melanoma, head and neck, liver or kidney cancer.

The chain is built from TRBV6-6 and TRBJ1-4; D is unresolved. The CDR3 runs to 14 residues. The V and J ends lost 5 bases and 3 bases respectively, with 10 bases between them. In germline, CDR1 is MNHNY, CDR2 SVGAGI (reference sequence). The CDR3 region has the DNA TGTGCCAGCAGTACGACGCGAGCTAATGAAAAACTGTTTTTT. Amino acids: CASSTTRANEKLFF.

J is TRBJ1-2 and V is TRBV28; TRBD1 matches at 9 bases. Germline CDR1 and CDR2: MDHEN and SYDVKM. Trimming cost V 5 bases and J 7 bases; bases outside gene matches: 5. This CDR3 has 13 residues. CDR3 sequence: CASSPPGQGGYTF. DNA for the CDR3: TGTGCCAGCAGTCCCCCGGGACAGGGTGGCTACACCTTC.